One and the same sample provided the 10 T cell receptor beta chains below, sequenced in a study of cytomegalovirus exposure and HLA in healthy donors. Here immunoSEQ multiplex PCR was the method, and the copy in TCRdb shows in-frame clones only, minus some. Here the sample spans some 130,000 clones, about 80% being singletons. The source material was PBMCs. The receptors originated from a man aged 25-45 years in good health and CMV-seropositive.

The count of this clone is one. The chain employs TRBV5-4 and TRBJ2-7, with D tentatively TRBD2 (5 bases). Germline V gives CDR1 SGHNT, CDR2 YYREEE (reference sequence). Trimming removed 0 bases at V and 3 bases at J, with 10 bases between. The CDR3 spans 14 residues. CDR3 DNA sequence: TGTGCCAGCAGCTTGGAGTCGGGGATCTACGAGCAGTACTTC. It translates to CASSLESGIYEQYF.

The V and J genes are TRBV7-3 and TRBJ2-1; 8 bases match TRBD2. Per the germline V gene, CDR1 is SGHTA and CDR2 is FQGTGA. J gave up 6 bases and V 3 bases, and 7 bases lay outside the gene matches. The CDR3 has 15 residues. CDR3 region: CASSLSGRKGNEQFF. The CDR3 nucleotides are TGTGCCAGCAGCTTGAGCGGGAGAAAAGGCAATGAGCAGTTCTTC.

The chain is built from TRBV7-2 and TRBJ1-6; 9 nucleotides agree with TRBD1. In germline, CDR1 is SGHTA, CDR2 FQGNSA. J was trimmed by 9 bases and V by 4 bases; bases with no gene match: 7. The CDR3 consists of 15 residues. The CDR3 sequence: CASSSGQGPGSPLHF. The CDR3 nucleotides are TGTGCCAGCAGCTCGGGACAGGGCCCGGGTTCACCCCTCCACTTT.

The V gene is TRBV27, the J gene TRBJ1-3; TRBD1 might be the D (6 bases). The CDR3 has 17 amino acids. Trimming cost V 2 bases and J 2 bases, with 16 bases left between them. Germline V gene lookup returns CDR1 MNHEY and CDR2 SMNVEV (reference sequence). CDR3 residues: CASSLRGPGAAGNTIYF. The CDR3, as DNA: TGTGCCAGCAGTTTAAGAGGGCCAGGGGCGGCTGGAAACACCATATATTTT.

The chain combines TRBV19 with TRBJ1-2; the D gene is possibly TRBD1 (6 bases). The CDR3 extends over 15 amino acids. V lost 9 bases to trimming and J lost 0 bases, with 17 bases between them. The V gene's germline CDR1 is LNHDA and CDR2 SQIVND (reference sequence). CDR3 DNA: TGTGCCAGCGCGGACAGCACCATAGCTAACTATGGCTACACCTTC. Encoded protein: CASADSTIANYGYTF.

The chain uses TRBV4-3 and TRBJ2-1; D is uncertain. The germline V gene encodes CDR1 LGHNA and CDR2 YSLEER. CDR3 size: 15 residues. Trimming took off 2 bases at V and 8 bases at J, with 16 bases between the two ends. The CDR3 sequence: CASSQMRLGSDEQFF. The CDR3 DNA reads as TGCGCCAGCAGCCAAATGAGACTTGGGTCTGATGAGCAGTTCTTC.

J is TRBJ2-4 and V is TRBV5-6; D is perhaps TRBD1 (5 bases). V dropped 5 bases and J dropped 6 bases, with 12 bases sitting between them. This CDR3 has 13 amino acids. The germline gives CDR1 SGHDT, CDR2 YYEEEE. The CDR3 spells CASRQVSGNIQYF. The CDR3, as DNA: TGTGCCAGCAGACAGGTCTCAGGAAACATTCAGTACTTC.

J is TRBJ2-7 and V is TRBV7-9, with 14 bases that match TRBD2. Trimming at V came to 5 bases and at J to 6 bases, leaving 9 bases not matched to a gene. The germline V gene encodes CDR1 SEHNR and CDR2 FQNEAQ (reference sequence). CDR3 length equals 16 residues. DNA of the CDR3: TGTGCCAGCAGCGCGACTAGCGGGAGGGCCCTGGGCGAGCAGTACTTC. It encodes CASSATSGRALGEQYF.

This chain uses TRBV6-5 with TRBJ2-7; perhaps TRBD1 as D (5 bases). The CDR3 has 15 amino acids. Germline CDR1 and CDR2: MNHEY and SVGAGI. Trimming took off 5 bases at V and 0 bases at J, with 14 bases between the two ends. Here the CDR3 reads CASSTPGSSSYEQYF. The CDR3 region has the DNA TGTGCCAGCAGTACACCAGGGTCCAGCTCCTACGAGCAGTACTTC.

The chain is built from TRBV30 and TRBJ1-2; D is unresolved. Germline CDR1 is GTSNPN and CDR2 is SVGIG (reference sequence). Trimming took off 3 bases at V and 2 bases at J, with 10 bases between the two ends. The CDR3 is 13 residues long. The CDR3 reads CAWRTDGNYGYTF. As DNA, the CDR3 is TGTGCCTGGAGGACCGACGGGAACTATGGCTACACCTTC.